The 22 T cell receptor beta chains presented below share a single source sample, sequenced in a study of CD4 T cells in relation to SARS-CoV-2 and coronaviruses. TCRdb keeps only in-frame clones here, not all; method: immunoSEQ multiplex PCR. The data hold around 32,000 clones, with approximately 76% observed a single time. Before the COVID-19 pandemic, during about 2010-2018, CD4+ T cells were taken from unexposed donors. CD4+ T cells were isolated from the cells after about nine days of culture. The antigens for these receptors are not known. Sequencing input: CD4+ T cells from PBMCs, cultured in vitro. The receptors originated from a human donor in good health.

V gene TRBV2 combines with J gene TRBJ1-4; D unresolved. Germline V gene sequence: CDR1 SNHLY, CDR2 FYNNEI. V lost 8 bases, J lost 8 bases, and 12 bases lay in between. This CDR3 has 12 residues. CDR3 sequence: CASGTVVEKLFF. Here the CDR3 DNA reads TGTGCCAGCGGAACGGTAGTCGAAAAACTGTTTTTT. The full variable domain, completed using reference TRBV2 and TRBJ1-4, is EPEVTQTPSHQVTQMGQEVILRCVPISNHLYFYWYRQILGQKVEFLVSFYNNEISEKSEIFDDQFSVERPDGSNFTLKIRSTKLEDSAMYFCASGTVVEKLFFGSGTQLSVL.

The gene calls are TRBV5-4 and TRBJ1-2, with D unclear. This CDR3 region has 14 residues. V lost 5 bases and J lost 3, with 14 bases in between. The germline CDR1 and CDR2 sequences are SGHNT and YYREEE (reference sequence). CDR3 residues: CASSPDGADYGYTF. The CDR3 bases are TGTGCCAGCAGTCCGGATGGTGCCGACTATGGCTACACCTTC.

The chain carries TRBV18 and TRBJ1-4; D is possibly TRBD1 (6 bases). The V gene's germline CDR1 is KGHSH and CDR2 LQKENI. Trimming shortened V by 4 bases and J by 1 base, and 10 bases separated the two germline ends. This CDR3 region has 15 residues. This CDR3 is CASSLQGRTNEKLFF. In nucleotides, the CDR3 is TGTGCCAGCTCACTACAGGGTAGAACTAATGAAAAACTGTTTTTT.

V is TRBV5-6 and J is TRBJ2-7, with 9 bases aligning to TRBD1. The CDR3 has 12 residues. Germline trimming cut 4 bases from V and 7 bases from J; bases unmatched to any gene: 3. Germline V gene lookup returns CDR1 SGHDT and CDR2 YYEEEE. The CDR3 is CASSTGQGEQYF. DNA for the CDR3: TGTGCCAGCAGCACGGGACAGGGAGAGCAGTACTTC. The full variable domain, with the rest looked up from reference TRBV5-6 and TRBJ2-7, is DAGVTQSPTHLIKTRGQQVTLRCSPKSGHDTVSWYQQALGQGPQFIFQYYEEEERQRGNFPDRFSGHQFPNYSSELNVNALLLGDSALYLCASSTGQGEQYFGPGTRLTVT.

The rearrangement links TRBV2 to TRBJ1-1; D unresolved. The CDR3 sequence is 14 residues long. CDR1 SNHLY and CDR2 FYNNEI come from the germline V gene. Trimming took 7 bases from V and 1 from J, leaving 13 bases between them. The chain's CDR3 is CASKAGIKNTEAFF. The CDR3 DNA follows: TGTGCCAGCAAGGCCGGGATAAAGAACACTGAAGCTTTCTTT.

The chain uses TRBV5-8 and TRBJ1-2, with TRBD1 identical over 10 bases. Germline loops: CDR1 SGHTS, CDR2 YDEGEE. The CDR3 is 14 amino acids. J was trimmed by 8 bases and V by 1 base; bases with no gene match: 5. The CDR3 region is CASSLRTGGAGYTF. The CDR3 DNA reads TGTGCCAGCAGCTTGAGGACAGGGGGAGCGGGCTACACCTTC.

The chain employs TRBV7-2 and TRBJ2-1; TRBD2 matches at 7 bases. Trimming at V came to 3 bases and at J to 8 bases, leaving 4 bases not matched to a gene. The CDR3 spans 13 residues. CDR1 is SGHTA and CDR2 is FQGNSA in the germline V gene. The CDR3 nucleotides are TGTGCCAGCAGCTTCAAGGGGAGGGATGAGCAGTTCTTC. This gives the protein CASSFKGRDEQFF. The whole variable domain, filled in from reference TRBV7-2 and TRBJ2-1, reads GAGVSQSPSNKVTEKGKDVELRCDPISGHTALYWYRQSLGQGLEFLIYFQGNSAPDKSGLPSDRFSAERTGGSVSTLTIQRTQQEDSAVYLCASSFKGRDEQFFGPGTRLTVL.

V and J are TRBV6-5 and TRBJ1-2, with 7 bases aligning to TRBD1. The germline gives CDR1 MNHEY, CDR2 SVGAGI. After removal of 6 bases from V and 5 bases from J, the junction contained 9 bases not matched to a gene. This CDR3 spans 14 amino acids. This CDR3 is CASSQGRGIYGYTF. CDR3 in DNA: TGTGCCAGCAGCCAGGGCAGGGGGATATATGGCTACACCTTC.

This rearrangement joins TRBV7-2 to TRBJ2-7, with 9 bases fitting TRBD2. The CDR3 contains 14 residues. Germline lookup yields CDR1 SGHTA and CDR2 FQGNSA. Unmatched junction bases numbered 4, after V lost 6 bases and J lost 1 base. The CDR3: CASSRLAESYEQYF. The CDR3 nucleotides are TGTGCCAGCAGTCGACTAGCGGAGTCCTACGAGCAGTACTTC. Filled out from reference TRBV7-2 and TRBJ2-7, the complete variable domain reads GAGVSQSPSNKVTEKGKDVELRCDPISGHTALYWYRQSLGQGLEFLIYFQGNSAPDKSGLPSDRFSAERTGGSVSTLTIQRTQQEDSAVYLCASSRLAESYEQYFGPGTRLTVT.

In this sample, this clone turned up a few times. V usage is TRBV10-1 and J usage is TRBJ1-1; a weak D match, TRBD1 (5 bases). The CDR3 runs to 13 residues. Germline CDR1 and CDR2: WNHNN and SYGVQD (reference sequence). The V end was cut by 5 bases, the J end by 2 bases, with 9 bases between. The DNA for the CDR3 is TGCGCCAGCAGTCGGGGCACTAACACTGAAGCTTTCTTT. It specifies CASSRGTNTEAFF.

The J gene is TRBJ2-3, the V gene TRBV7-2; D may be TRBD1 (5 bases). Germline loops: CDR1 SGHTA, CDR2 FQGNSA. Trimming cost V 6 bases and J 4 bases, with 11 bases left between them. CDR3 length equals 13 residues. CDR3 region: CASRPAGSDTQYF. The CDR3, as DNA: TGTGCCAGCAGACCCGCAGGGTCAGATACGCAGTATTTT.

This chain uses TRBV4-2 with TRBJ1-1; possible D gene TRBD1, 5 bases. Deletions cut 4 bases from V and 1 base from J, with 10 bases between. The germline V gene has CDR1 LGHNA and CDR2 YNFKEQ. CDR3 length equals 14 residues. The CDR3 nucleotides read TGTGCCAGCAGCCTGGGGGACCAGAACACTGAAGCTTTCTTT. It is translated as CASSLGDQNTEAFF.

J is TRBJ2-6 and V is TRBV5-4; 7 nucleotides line up with TRBD1. This CDR3 has 16 residues. Per the germline V gene, CDR1 is SGHNT and CDR2 is YYREEE (reference sequence). Trimming cost V 3 bases and J 4 bases; bases outside gene matches: 7. The CDR3: CASSSLGGFGANVLTF. The DNA for the CDR3 is TGTGCCAGCAGCTCGTTAGGGGGCTTCGGGGCCAACGTCCTGACTTTC.

The table lists this clone with a count of one. The rearrangement links TRBV7-8 to TRBJ1-4; D possibly corresponds to TRBD1 (5 bases). Germline CDR1 is SGHVS and CDR2 is FQNEAQ. V shed 5 bases and J shed 3 bases, with 16 bases lying between them. CDR3 size: 16 residues. The CDR3 loop reads CASSQGPAISNEKLFF. The CDR3 DNA sequence: TGTGCCAGCAGCCAGGGACCGGCGATATCTAATGAAAAACTGTTTTTT.

The gene calls are TRBV7-8 and TRBJ2-3; 10 nucleotides agree with TRBD2. The trim removed 1 base at V and 3 bases at J, leaving 4 bases unmatched. The CDR3 contains 16 residues. Germline CDR1 and CDR2: SGHVS and FQNEAQ. The CDR3 loop is CASSLDSGRKTDTQYF. CDR3 nucleotide sequence: TGTGCCAGCAGCTTAGATAGCGGGAGGAAAACAGATACGCAGTATTTT. Drawing the rest from reference TRBV7-8 and TRBJ2-3, the complete variable domain is GAGVSQSPRYKVAKRGQDVALRCDPISGHVSLFWYQQALGQGPEFLTYFQNEAQLDKSGLPSDRFFAERPEGSVSTLKIQRTQQEDSAVYLCASSLDSGRKTDTQYFGPGTRLTVL.

The rearrangement joins TRBV6-5 to TRBJ2-5; either TRBD1 or TRBD2 may supply D (6 bases each). Germline-derived CDR1 and CDR2 are MNHEY and SVGAGI. The CDR3 is made up of 14 amino acids. The V and J ends lost 6 bases and 4 bases respectively, with 15 bases between them. The CDR3 bases are TGTGCCAGCAGGCTGAACGGGGGCGGAGAGACCCAGTACTTC. Residues: CASRLNGGGETQYF.

V is TRBV3-1 (or the pseudogene TRBV3-2) and J is TRBJ2-5; no clear D gene. This CDR3 is built from 13 residues. The V end was cut by 8 bases, the J end by 5 bases, with 15 bases between. The germline gives CDR1 LGHDT, CDR2 YNNKEL (reference sequence). CDR3 amino acids: CASPKLPWETQYF. The CDR3 region has the DNA TGTGCCAGCCCCAAACTACCGTGGGAGACCCAGTACTTC.

This sequence joins TRBV3-1 (or the pseudogene TRBV3-2) and TRBJ1-1, with D perhaps TRBD1 (6 bases). This CDR3 comprises 15 residues. V lost 1 base and J 5 bases, leaving 14 bases between the germline ends. Germline V CDR1 and CDR2: LGHDT, YNNKEL (reference sequence). The CDR3 is CASSQGGGRGTEAFF. The CDR3 DNA is TGTGCCAGCAGCCAAGGCGGGGGGCGAGGAACTGAAGCTTTCTTT.

This chain links TRBV9 with TRBJ2-5; a weak D match, TRBD1 (6 bases). This CDR3 comprises 17 residues. V was cut by 3 bases and J by 1 base, with 19 bases left in between. Germline CDR1 is SGDLS and CDR2 is YYNGEE. The CDR3, as DNA: TGTGCCAGCAGCGGAAAAGGTGACAGGAGTATCCAAGAGACCCAGTACTTC. Its protein is CASSGKGDRSIQETQYF.

In nucleotides, the CDR3 is TGTGCCTGGAGGAATCAGGGAAGGGGTCAGCCCCAGCATTTT. This codes for CAWRNQGRGQPQHF. The rearrangement joins TRBV30 to TRBJ1-5, with D possibly being TRBD1 (5 bases). The V and J ends lost 3 bases and 6 bases respectively, with 15 bases between them. The CDR3 is made up of 14 amino acids. Germline lookup yields CDR1 GTSNPN and CDR2 SVGIG (reference sequence). The full variable domain, completed using reference TRBV30 and TRBJ1-5, is SQTIHQWPATLVQPVGSPLSLECTVEGTSNPNLYWYRQAAGRGLQLLFYSVGIGQISSEVPQNLSASRPQDRQFILSSKKLLLSDSGFYLCAWRNQGRGQPQHFGDGTRLSIL.

About this clone itself: The junction and the germline gene differ at one end; a read error may be behind it. This rearrangement joins TRBV7-7 to TRBJ2-7; D tentatively fits TRBD1 or TRBD2 (5 bases each). The CDR3 loop spans 17 amino acids. Germline V gene lookup returns CDR1 SSHAT and CDR2 FNYEAQ (reference sequence). This chain's CDR3 is CASSPHIRDGDSYEQYF. The CDR3 coding sequence is TGTGCTAGCAGCCCGCACATCCGGGACGGCGACAGCTACGAGCAGTACTTC.

The chain joins TRBV27 to TRBJ1-6, with TRBD1 identical over 9 bases. After removal of 4 bases from V and 10 bases from J, the junction contained 8 bases not matched to a gene. The CDR3 totals 15 residues. Germline-derived CDR1 and CDR2 are MNHEY and SMNVEV (reference sequence). The CDR3 loop reads CASSSIDRGGSPLHF. The CDR3 region has the DNA TGTGCCAGCAGTTCAATCGACAGGGGGGGCTCACCCCTCCACTTT.